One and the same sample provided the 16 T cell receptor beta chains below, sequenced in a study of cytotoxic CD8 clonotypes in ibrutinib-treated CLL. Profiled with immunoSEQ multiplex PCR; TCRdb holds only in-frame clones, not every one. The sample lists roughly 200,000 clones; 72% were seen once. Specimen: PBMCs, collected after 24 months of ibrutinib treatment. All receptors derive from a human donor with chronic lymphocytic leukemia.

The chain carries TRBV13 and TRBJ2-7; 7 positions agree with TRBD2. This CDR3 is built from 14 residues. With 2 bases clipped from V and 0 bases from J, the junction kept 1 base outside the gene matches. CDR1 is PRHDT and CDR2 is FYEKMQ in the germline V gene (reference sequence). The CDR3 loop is CASSLPGGSYEQYF. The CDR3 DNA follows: TGTGCCAGCAGCTTACCGGGAGGCTCCTACGAGCAGTACTTC. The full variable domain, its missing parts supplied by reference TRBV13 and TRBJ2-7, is AAGVIQSPRHLIKEKRETATLKCYPIPRHDTVYWYQQGPGQDPQFLISFYEKMQSDKGSIPDRFSAQQFSDYHSELNMSSLELGDSALYFCASSLPGGSYEQYFGPGTRLTVT.

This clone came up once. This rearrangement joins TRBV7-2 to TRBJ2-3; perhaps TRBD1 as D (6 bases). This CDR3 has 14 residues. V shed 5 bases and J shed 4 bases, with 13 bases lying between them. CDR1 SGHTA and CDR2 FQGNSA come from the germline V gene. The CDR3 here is CASSPQGSSDTQYF. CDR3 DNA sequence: TGTGCCAGCAGCCCACAGGGTAGCTCAGATACGCAGTATTTT.

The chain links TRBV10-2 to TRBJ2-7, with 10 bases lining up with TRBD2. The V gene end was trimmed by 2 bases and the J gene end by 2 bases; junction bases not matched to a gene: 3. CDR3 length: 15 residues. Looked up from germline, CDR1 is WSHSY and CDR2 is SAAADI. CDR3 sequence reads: CASSELAGATYEQYF. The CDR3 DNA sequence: TGCGCCAGCAGTGAGCTAGCGGGAGCAACCTACGAGCAGTACTTC.

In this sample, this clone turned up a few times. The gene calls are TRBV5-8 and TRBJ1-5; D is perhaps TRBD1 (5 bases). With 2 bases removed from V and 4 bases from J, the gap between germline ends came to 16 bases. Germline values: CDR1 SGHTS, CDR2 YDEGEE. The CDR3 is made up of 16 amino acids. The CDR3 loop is CASSLRRWEGNQPQHF. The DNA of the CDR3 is TGTGCCAGCAGCTTAAGACGCTGGGAGGGGAATCAGCCCCAGCATTTT.

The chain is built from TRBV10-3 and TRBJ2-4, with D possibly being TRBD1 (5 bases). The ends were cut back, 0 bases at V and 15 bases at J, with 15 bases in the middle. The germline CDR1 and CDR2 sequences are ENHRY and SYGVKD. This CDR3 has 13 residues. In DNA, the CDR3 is TGTGCCATCAGTGAGTCTGCGGACACCCTAAGGTACTTC. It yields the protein CAISESADTLRYF.

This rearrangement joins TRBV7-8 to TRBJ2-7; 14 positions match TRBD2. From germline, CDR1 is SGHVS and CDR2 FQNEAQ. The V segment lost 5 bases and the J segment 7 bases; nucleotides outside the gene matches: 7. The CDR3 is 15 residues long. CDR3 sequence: CASSPRTSGRYEQYF. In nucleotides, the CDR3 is TGTGCCAGCAGCCCACGGACTAGCGGGAGGTATGAGCAGTACTTC. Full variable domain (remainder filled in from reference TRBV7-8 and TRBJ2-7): GAGVSQSPRYKVAKRGQDVALRCDPISGHVSLFWYQQALGQGPEFLTYFQNEAQLDKSGLPSDRFFAERPEGSVSTLKIQRTQQEDSAVYLCASSPRTSGRYEQYFGPGTRLTVT.

CDR3 in DNA: TGTGCCAGCAGTCGACAGGGTCGGGCTTTCTTT. This encodes CASSRQGRAFF. This chain connects TRBV6-1 to TRBJ1-1; 7 nucleotides agree with TRBD1. The germline V gene has CDR1 MNHNS and CDR2 SASEGT. Trimming took 5 bases from V and 11 from J; bases not matched to a gene: 5. The CDR3 loop spans 11 amino acids.

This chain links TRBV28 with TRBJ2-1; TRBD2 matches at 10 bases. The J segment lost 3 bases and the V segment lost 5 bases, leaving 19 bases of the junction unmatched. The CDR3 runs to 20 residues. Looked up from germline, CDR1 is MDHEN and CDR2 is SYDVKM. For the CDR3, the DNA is TGTGCCAGCAGTCCCGACAGGGAAAATACACTAGCGGGATTCTACAATGAGCAGTTCTTC. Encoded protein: CASSPDRENTLAGFYNEQFF.

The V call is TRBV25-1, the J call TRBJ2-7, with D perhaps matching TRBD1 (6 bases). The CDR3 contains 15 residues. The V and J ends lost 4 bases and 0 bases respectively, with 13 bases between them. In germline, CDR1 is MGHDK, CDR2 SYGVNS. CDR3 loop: CASSGAGDSSYEQYF. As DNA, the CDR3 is TGTGCCAGCAGTGGAGCAGGGGATTCCTCCTACGAGCAGTACTTC.

The CDR3 sequence is CAWSAGQNGYTF. CDR3 coding DNA: TGTGCCTGGAGTGCCGGACAGAATGGCTACACCTTC. V gene TRBV30 combines with J gene TRBJ1-2; weak D call: TRBD1 (6 bases). The ends were cut back, 1 base at V and 6 bases at J, with 9 bases in the middle. Germline values: CDR1 GTSNPN, CDR2 SVGIG (reference sequence). The CDR3 is made up of 12 amino acids.

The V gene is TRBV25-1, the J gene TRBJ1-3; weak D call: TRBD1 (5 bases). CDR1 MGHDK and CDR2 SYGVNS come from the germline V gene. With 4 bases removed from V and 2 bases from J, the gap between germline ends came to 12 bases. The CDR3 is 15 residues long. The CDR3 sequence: CASSVLQATGNTIYF. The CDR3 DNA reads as TGTGCCAGCAGTGTTTTACAGGCCACTGGAAACACCATATATTTT.

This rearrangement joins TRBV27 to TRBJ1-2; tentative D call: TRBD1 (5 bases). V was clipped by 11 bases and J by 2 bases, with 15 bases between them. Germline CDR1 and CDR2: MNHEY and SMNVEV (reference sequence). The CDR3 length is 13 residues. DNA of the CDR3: TGTGCCTTATATGGGGGTTTAAACTATGGCTACACCTTC. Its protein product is CALYGGLNYGYTF.

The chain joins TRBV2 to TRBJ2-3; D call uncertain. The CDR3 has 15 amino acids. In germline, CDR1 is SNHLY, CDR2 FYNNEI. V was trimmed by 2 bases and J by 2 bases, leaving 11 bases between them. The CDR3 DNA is TGTGCCAGCAGTGAAATCCCAACCTCCACAGATACGCAGTATTTT. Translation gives CASSEIPTSTDTQYF.

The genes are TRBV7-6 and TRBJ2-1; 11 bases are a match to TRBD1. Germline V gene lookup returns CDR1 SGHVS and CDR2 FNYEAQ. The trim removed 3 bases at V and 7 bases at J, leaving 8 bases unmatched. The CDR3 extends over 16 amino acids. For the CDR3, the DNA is TGTGCCAGCAGCTTGGCCCCGGGACAGGGGGGGAATGAGCAGTTCTTC. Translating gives CASSLAPGQGGNEQFF.

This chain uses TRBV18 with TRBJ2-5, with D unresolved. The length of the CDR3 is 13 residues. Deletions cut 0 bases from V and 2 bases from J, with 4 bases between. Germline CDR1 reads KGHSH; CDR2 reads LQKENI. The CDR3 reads CASSPPWQETQYF. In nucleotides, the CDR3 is TGTGCCAGCTCACCACCATGGCAAGAGACCCAGTACTTC.

The CDR3 DNA follows: TGTGCCAGCTCACCTTCGGGACAGGGGTTTGGTGGCTACACCTTC. Protein product: CASSPSGQGFGGYTF. The rearrangement links TRBV18 to TRBJ1-2; 10 positions agree with TRBD1. The CDR3 spans 15 residues. The V and J ends lost 3 bases and 7 bases, in that order; junction bases with no gene match: 8. CDR1 and CDR2 (germline): KGHSH, LQKENI.